The 18 T cell receptor beta chains given below trace back to one sample, sequenced in a study of T cell responses to AZD1222 COVID-19 vaccine. Profiling relied on immunoSEQ multiplex PCR, and the TCRdb table lists in-frame clones only, not all of them. The table lists 92,000 or so clones, almost 90% of them singletons, with roughly 25% in the top ten. Sequences were derived from peripheral blood, sampled on day 0 of AZD1222 vaccination. These receptors were obtained from an adult in good health.

The V call is TRBV7-2, the J call TRBJ1-5, with a possible D match to TRBD1 (5 bases). The V gene lost 2 bases and the J gene lost 0 bases, with 8 bases spanning the gap. This CDR3 has 15 amino acids. CDR1 is SGHTA, CDR2 FQGNSA, per germline. For the CDR3, the DNA is TGTGCCAGCAGCTTATCGCAGGGTAGCAATCAGCCCCAGCATTTT. This codes for CASSLSQGSNQPQHF.

The chain joins TRBV29-1 to TRBJ1-1; D remains unclear. The germline gives CDR1 SQVTM, CDR2 ANQGSEA. There are 12 residues in the CDR3. V shed 3 bases and J shed 0 bases, with 5 bases lying between them. CDR3 region: CSVETVNTEAFF. The CDR3 DNA sequence: TGCAGCGTTGAGACGGTGAACACTGAAGCTTTCTTT.

V usage is TRBV11-2 and J usage is TRBJ2-5, with D hard to call. CDR3 size: 14 residues. Deletions cut 1 base from V and 3 bases from J, with 9 bases between. Per germline, CDR1 SGHAT and CDR2 FQNNGV. The CDR3 region has the DNA TGTGCCAGCAGCTTAGGAATCGTAGAAGAGACCCAGTACTTC. This translates into CASSLGIVEETQYF.

The chain carries TRBV28 and TRBJ1-5, with D uncertain. Per germline, CDR1 MDHEN and CDR2 SYDVKM. The CDR3 totals 14 residues. The ends were cut back, 1 base at V and 7 bases at J, with 11 bases in the middle. The CDR3 DNA follows: TGTGCCAGCAGTTTATTCCCGGGGAGCCAGCCCCAGCATTTT. Translating gives CASSLFPGSQPQHF. Based on the CDR3 plus reference TRBV28 and TRBJ1-5, the full variable domain is DVKVTQSSRYLVKRTGEKVFLECVQDMDHENMFWYRQDPGLGLRLIYFSYDVKMKEKGDIPEGYSVSREKKERFSLILESASTNQTSMYLCASSLFPGSQPQHFGDGTRLSIL.

The V and J genes are TRBV28 and TRBJ1-2, with a tentative D call TRBD1 (5 bases). Trimming removed 2 bases at V and 3 bases at J, with 10 bases between. The V gene's germline CDR1 is MDHEN and CDR2 SYDVKM. The CDR3 contains 14 residues. The CDR3 DNA follows: TGTGCCAGCAGTTTAGAACGGGGGGACTATGGCTACACCTTC. The encoded protein is CASSLERGDYGYTF.

This chain joins TRBV4-2 and TRBJ2-2; 9 bases are shared with TRBD2. The length of the CDR3 is 16 residues. The trim removed 0 bases at V and 6 bases at J, leaving 5 bases unmatched. Germline V gene data show CDR1 as LGHNA and CDR2 as YNFKEQ. CDR3 region: CASSQEVAGDAGELFF. CDR3 coding DNA: TGTGCCAGCAGCCAAGAAGTAGCGGGAGACGCCGGGGAGCTGTTTTTT.

The CDR3 DNA reads TGTGCCAGCAGTTCCCCCGCCGCGGGCAGCAACAATGAGCAGTTCTTC. It specifies CASSSPAAGSNNEQFF. This chain connects TRBV28 to TRBJ2-1, with D tentatively TRBD2 (5 bases). Germline V gene lookup returns CDR1 MDHEN and CDR2 SYDVKM. CDR3 length: 16 amino acids. Between the trimmed V and J ends, which lost 4 bases and 5 bases, there was a span of 18 bases.

This chain uses TRBV10-3 with TRBJ1-1, with D unclear. The CDR3 sequence is 14 residues long. Trimming pared 4 bases from V and 0 bases from J, leaving 9 bases between. Germline CDR1 ENHRY, CDR2 SYGVKD. The CDR3 loop reads CAISVEAMNTEAFF. In DNA, the CDR3 is TGTGCCATCAGTGTAGAGGCTATGAACACTGAAGCTTTCTTT.

The chain is built from TRBV7-2 and TRBJ2-7; 9 bases are shared with TRBD2. The CDR3 has 15 amino acids. The J segment lost 4 bases and the V segment lost 6 bases, leaving 10 bases of the junction unmatched. CDR1 is SGHTA, CDR2 FQGNSA, per germline. The CDR3 DNA reads as TGTGCCAGCAGACGCCCGACTAGCGGAGGGTACGAGCAGTACTTC. This gives the protein CASRRPTSGGYEQYF.

J is TRBJ2-5 and V is TRBV7-6; D is uncertain. Germline V gene lookup returns CDR1 SGHVS and CDR2 FNYEAQ. The CDR3 extends over 14 amino acids. V lost 5 bases, J lost 4 bases, and 14 bases lay in between. The DNA for the CDR3 is TGTGCCAGCAGCGCCGGCATAGGTGGAGAGACCCAGTACTTC. Amino acids: CASSAGIGGETQYF.

The gene calls are TRBV30 and TRBJ1-1; D perhaps matches TRBD1 (6 bases). Germline V gene lookup returns CDR1 GTSNPN and CDR2 SVGIG (reference sequence). The CDR3 totals 15 residues. V lost 2 bases, J lost 1 base, and 14 bases lay in between. DNA of the CDR3: TGTGCCTGGAGTATCGGGGGGGCCGGGAACACTGAAGCTTTCTTT. Translating it yields CAWSIGGAGNTEAFF.

The V and J genes are TRBV6-2 or TRBV6-3 and TRBJ1-1; 8 nucleotides match TRBD1. Germline CDR1 is MNHEY and CDR2 is SVGEGT. V shed 4 bases, J shed 10 bases, and the junction held 17 bases outside the gene matches. The CDR3 runs to 16 residues. The CDR3 sequence: CASSLLPGQGSPRAFF. The CDR3 coding sequence is TGTGCCAGCAGTTTACTCCCTGGACAGGGATCGCCTCGAGCTTTCTTT.

V and J are TRBV28 and TRBJ2-1; no clear D gene. Between the trimmed V and J ends, which lost 5 bases and 5 bases, there was a span of 13 bases. The CDR3 consists of 14 residues. Germline-derived CDR1 and CDR2 are MDHEN and SYDVKM. CDR3 DNA sequence: TGTGCCAGCAGTCTCCCGGTCACGCACAATGAGCAGTTCTTC. Protein sequence: CASSLPVTHNEQFF.

The chain uses TRBV5-6 and TRBJ2-2; D not resolved. From germline, CDR1 is SGHDT and CDR2 YYEEEE. The CDR3 covers 12 residues. The V end lost 3 bases, the J end lost 6 bases, and 6 bases lay between the germline ends. CDR3 protein: CASSSRAGELFF. As DNA, the CDR3 is TGTGCCAGCAGCTCCCGGGCCGGGGAGCTGTTTTTT. Together with reference TRBV5-6 and TRBJ2-2, the CDR3 gives the full variable domain: DAGVTQSPTHLIKTRGQQVTLRCSPKSGHDTVSWYQQALGQGPQFIFQYYEEEERQRGNFPDRFSGHQFPNYSSELNVNALLLGDSALYLCASSSRAGELFFGEGSRLTVL.

This chain joins TRBV3-1 (or the pseudogene TRBV3-2) and TRBJ2-1; 12 bases match TRBD2. Germline V CDR1 and CDR2: LGHDT, YNNKEL (reference sequence). Trimming removed 2 bases from V and 14 bases from J; junction bases left unmatched: 1. This CDR3 is built from 12 residues. The CDR3 protein is CASSQLAGGEFF. CDR3 DNA sequence: TGTGCCAGCAGCCAACTAGCGGGGGGGGAGTTCTTC.

The chain joins TRBV7-3 to TRBJ2-6; 7 nucleotides line up with TRBD1. Germline-derived CDR1 and CDR2 are SGHTA and FQGTGA. The CDR3 sequence is 16 residues long. The V segment lost 3 bases and the J segment 2 bases; nucleotides outside the gene matches: 4. The CDR3 is CASSFRQGAGANVLTF. The CDR3 DNA is TGTGCCAGCAGCTTCCGTCAGGGGGCTGGGGCCAACGTCCTGACTTTC.

The V gene is TRBV28, the J gene TRBJ2-6; D may be TRBD2 (7 bases). In germline, CDR1 is MDHEN, CDR2 SYDVKM. The CDR3 extends over 16 amino acids. The V end was cut by 7 bases, the J end by 3 bases, with 16 bases between. The DNA of the CDR3 is TGTGCCAGCACCCGAGGGGGGGCTAGTGGGGCCAACGTCCTGACTTTC. This gives the protein CASTRGGASGANVLTF. The complete variable domain, with remaining parts taken from reference TRBV28 and TRBJ2-6, reads DVKVTQSSRYLVKRTGEKVFLECVQDMDHENMFWYRQDPGLGLRLIYFSYDVKMKEKGDIPEGYSVSREKKERFSLILESASTNQTSMYLCASTRGGASGANVLTFGAGSRLTVL.

The V gene is TRBV7-2, the J gene TRBJ1-5; unclear D gene. Germline V CDR1 and CDR2: SGHTA, FQGNSA. V lost 5 bases and J 2 bases, leaving 10 bases between the germline ends. The CDR3 runs 14 residues. The CDR3 sequence is CASSPELGNQPQHF. The CDR3 DNA reads as TGTGCCAGCAGCCCGGAGCTAGGCAATCAGCCCCAGCATTTT.